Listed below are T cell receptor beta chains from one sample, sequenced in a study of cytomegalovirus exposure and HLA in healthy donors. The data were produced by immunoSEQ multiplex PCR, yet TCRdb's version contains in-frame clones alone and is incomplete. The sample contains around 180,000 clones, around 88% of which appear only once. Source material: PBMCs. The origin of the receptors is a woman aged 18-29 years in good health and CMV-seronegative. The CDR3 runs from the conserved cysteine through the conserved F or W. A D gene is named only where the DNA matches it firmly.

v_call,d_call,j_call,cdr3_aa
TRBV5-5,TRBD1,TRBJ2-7,CASSLGLQGLYEQYF
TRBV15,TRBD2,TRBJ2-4,CATSSLAGTEGNIQYF
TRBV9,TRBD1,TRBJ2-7,CASSLGTAIRDEQYF
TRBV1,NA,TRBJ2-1,CTSSGNRVYNEQFF
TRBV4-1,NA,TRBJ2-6,CASSQVAMNSGANVLTF
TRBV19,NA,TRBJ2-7,CASSIQGEFEQYF
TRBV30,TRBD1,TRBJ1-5,CAWNPGPGQGIQPQHF
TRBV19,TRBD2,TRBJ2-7,CASSRTRNYEQYF
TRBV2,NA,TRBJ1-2,CASSGGWGPVYGYTF
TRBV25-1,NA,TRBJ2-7,CASSRAFYEQYF
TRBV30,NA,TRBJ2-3,CAWTRGGNTDTQYF
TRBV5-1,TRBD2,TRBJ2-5,CASSLWALAGVSEETQYF
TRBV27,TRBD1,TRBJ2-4,CASSGLQGGIQYF
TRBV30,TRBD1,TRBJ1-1,CAWRGQPAEAFF
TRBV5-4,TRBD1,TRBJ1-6,CASSLKGGTNSPLHF
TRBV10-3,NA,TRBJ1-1,CAISTGTKNTEAFF
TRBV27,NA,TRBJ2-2,CASSSLGPTAGELFF
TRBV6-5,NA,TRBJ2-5,CASSWGTSEGETQYF
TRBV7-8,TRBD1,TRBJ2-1,CASSLRDRNSYNEQFF
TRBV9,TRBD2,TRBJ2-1,CASSGTSGRDNEQFF
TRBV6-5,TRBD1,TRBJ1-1,CASSYDRGGSEAFF
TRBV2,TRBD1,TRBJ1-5,CASSEDHRGRFGQPQHF
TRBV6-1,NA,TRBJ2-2,CASSQINTGELFF
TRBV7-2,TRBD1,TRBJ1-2,CASSRDRGGYGYTF
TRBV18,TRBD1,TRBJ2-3,CASSPLIQGADTQYF
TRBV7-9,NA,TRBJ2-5,CASSPQGGQETQYF
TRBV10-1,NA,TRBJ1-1,CASSDDPGHNMNTEAFF
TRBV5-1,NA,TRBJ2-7,CASSFESYEQYF
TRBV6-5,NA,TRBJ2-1,CASSLASSYNEQFF
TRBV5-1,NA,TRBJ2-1,CASSSGTPLVGQFF
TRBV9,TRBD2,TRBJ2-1,CASSPYSGRRVNEQFF
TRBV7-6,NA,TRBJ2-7,CASSASGGPGDPYEQYF
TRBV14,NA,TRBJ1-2,CASSRRLQLTPNYGYTF
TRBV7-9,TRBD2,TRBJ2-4,CASSLAALAENIQYF
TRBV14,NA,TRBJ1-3,CASSQDFTRGSGNTIYF
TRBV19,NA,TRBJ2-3,CASRDRAGSTDTQYF
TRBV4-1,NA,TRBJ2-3,CASSQGRSNTDTQYF
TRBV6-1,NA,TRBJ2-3,CASSEMMTDTDTQYF
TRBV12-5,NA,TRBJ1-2,CASGSQVILANYGYTF
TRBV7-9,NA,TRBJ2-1,CASSLGGLSSDEQFF
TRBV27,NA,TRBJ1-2,CASRPTNYGYTF
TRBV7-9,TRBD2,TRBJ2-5,CASSLTTSVYQETQYF
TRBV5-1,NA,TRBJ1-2,CASSLVLESYFYGYTF
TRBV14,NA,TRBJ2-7,CASSQYPKRERGNEQYF
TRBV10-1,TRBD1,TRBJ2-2,CASSPQGASTGELFF
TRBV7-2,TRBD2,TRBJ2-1,CASSLRGSGSLYNEQFF
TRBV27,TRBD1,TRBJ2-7,CASSFLGQGSEQYF
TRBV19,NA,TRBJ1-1,CASSINWNTEAFF
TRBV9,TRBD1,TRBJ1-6,CASSQGQGANSPLHF
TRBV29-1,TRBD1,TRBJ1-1,CSVIGGDRENTEAFF
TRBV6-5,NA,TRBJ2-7,CASRFQLVSSSEQYF
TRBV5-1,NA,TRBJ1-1,CASSLESWQLNTEAFF
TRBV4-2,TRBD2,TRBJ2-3,CASSQVASGGTTDTQYF
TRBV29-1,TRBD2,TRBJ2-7,CSALPSGGWYEQYF
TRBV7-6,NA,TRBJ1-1,CASSYAEGGGATEAFF